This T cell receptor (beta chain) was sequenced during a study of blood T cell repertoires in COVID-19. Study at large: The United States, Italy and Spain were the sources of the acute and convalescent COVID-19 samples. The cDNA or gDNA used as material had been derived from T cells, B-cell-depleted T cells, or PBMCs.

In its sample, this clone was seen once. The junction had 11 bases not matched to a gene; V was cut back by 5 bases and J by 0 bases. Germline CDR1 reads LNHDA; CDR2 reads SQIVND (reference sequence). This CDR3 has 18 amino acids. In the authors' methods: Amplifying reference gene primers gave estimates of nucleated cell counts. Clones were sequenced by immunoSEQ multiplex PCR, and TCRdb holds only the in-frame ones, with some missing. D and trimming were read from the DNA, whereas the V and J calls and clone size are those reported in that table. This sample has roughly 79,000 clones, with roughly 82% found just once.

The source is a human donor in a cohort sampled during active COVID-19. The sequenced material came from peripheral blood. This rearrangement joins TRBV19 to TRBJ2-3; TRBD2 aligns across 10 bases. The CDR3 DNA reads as TGTGCCAGTAGTCCGCCTAGCGGGAGTTTACTAAGCACAGATACGCAGTATTTT. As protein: CASSPPSGSLLSTDTQYF.